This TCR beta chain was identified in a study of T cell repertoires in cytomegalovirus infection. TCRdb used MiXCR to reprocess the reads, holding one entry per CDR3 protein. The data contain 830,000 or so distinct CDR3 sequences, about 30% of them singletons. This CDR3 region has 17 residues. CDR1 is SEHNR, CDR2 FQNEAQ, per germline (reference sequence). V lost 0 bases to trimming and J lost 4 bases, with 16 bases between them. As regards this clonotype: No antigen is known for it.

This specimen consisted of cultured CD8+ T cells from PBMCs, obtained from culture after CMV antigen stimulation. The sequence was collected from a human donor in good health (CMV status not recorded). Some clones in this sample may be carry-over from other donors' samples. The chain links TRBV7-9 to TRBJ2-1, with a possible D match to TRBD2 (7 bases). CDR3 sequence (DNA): TGTGCCAGCAGCTTAGCGTGGGGGGGCTTCCCTTACAATGAGCAGTTCTTC. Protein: CASSLAWGGFPYNEQFF.